What follows are 27 T cell receptor beta chains derived from one specimen sequenced in a study of blood T cell repertoires in COVID-19. Sequenced by immunoSEQ multiplex PCR; TCRdb stores in-frame clones only, minus some. The sample carries about 480,000 clones, over 75% recorded once. The sequenced sample consisted of PBMCs or T cells enriched from blood (not recorded which). The receptors stem from a woman between 40 and 50 years old who had recovered from COVID-19.

V gene TRBV19 combines with J gene TRBJ1-1, with 9 bases that match TRBD1. Germline trimming cut 4 bases from V and 3 bases from J; bases unmatched to any gene: 3. Germline-derived CDR1 and CDR2 are LNHDA and SQIVND (reference sequence). The CDR3 is made up of 14 amino acids. CDR3 residues: CASSSTGGHTEAFF. CDR3 nucleotides: TGTGCCAGTAGTAGTACAGGGGGCCACACTGAAGCTTTCTTT.

This clone showed up many times. This chain joins TRBV25-1 and TRBJ2-7, with TRBD1 identical over 9 bases. V trimming: 8 bases; J trimming: 2 bases; junction bases outside the gene matches: 16. The CDR3 runs to 17 residues. Germline CDR1 MGHDK, CDR2 SYGVNS. In DNA, the CDR3 is TGTGCCAGCGAGGCGGGACAGGGAGAAATGATTGCCTACGAGCAGTACTTC. Amino acids: CASEAGQGEMIAYEQYF.

The CDR3 bases are TGTGCCAGCAGCTTGCGGGACTGGGCTAATGAGCAGTTCTTC. Translation: CASSLRDWANEQFF. The chain links TRBV7-2 to TRBJ2-1; D is perhaps TRBD2 (6 bases). The CDR3 covers 14 residues. The V gene's germline CDR1 is SGHTA and CDR2 FQGNSA. V was pared by 3 bases and J by 7 bases, with 13 bases between. The variable domain in full, with the rest retrieved from reference TRBV7-2 and TRBJ2-1, is GAGVSQSPSNKVTEKGKDVELRCDPISGHTALYWYRQSLGQGLEFLIYFQGNSAPDKSGLPSDRFSAERTGGSVSTLTIQRTQQEDSAVYLCASSLRDWANEQFFGPGTRLTVL.

This clone was seen once. The CDR3 DNA is TGTGCCAGCAGCTCACGAGCCGGGACAGGGGGAAACACCATATATTTT. Its protein product is CASSSRAGTGGNTIYF. This rearrangement joins TRBV5-4 to TRBJ1-3; TRBD1 agrees at 9 bases. The CDR3 is 16 amino acids. J gave up 4 bases and V 3 bases, and 8 bases lay outside the gene matches. Germline V gives CDR1 SGHNT, CDR2 YYREEE (reference sequence). Full variable domain (outside the CDR3, taken from reference TRBV5-4 and TRBJ1-3): ETGVTQSPTHLIKTRGQQVTLRCSSQSGHNTVSWYQQALGQGPQFIFQYYREEENGRGNFPPRFSGLQFPNYSSELNVNALELDDSALYLCASSSRAGTGGNTIYFGEGSWLTVV.

The chain has TRBV9 and TRBJ1-2; D perhaps matches TRBD1 (5 bases). CDR1 is SGDLS and CDR2 is YYNGEE in the germline V gene. V lost 4 bases and J lost 10, with 23 bases in between. The CDR3 sequence is 15 residues long. CDR3 residues: CASSTQDSFPVDYTF. The CDR3 nucleotides read TGTGCCAGCAGCACACAAGACAGCTTCCCGGTGGACTACACCTTC.

The V gene is TRBV5-5, the J gene TRBJ1-2, with a tentative D call TRBD1 (6 bases). Deletions cut 4 bases from V and 6 bases from J, with 13 bases between. CDR1 is SGHKS and CDR2 is YYEKEE in the germline V gene (reference sequence). CDR3 length: 13 residues. CDR3 coding DNA: TGTGCCAGCAGCCCGACAGGACTCAATGGCTACACCTTC. It specifies CASSPTGLNGYTF.

V is TRBV28 and J is TRBJ2-7; D perhaps matches TRBD1 (5 bases). This CDR3 has 13 amino acids. Trimming removed 9 bases at V and 2 bases at J, with 14 bases between. Germline V gene data show CDR1 as MDHEN and CDR2 as SYDVKM. As DNA, the CDR3 is TGTGCCAGTAGGGGCAGGGAAGCCTACGAGCAGTACTTC. Amino acid sequence: CASRGREAYEQYF.

This chain uses TRBV19 with TRBJ1-6; D is unclear. Trimming removed 8 bases from V and 5 bases from J, with 4 bases in between. CDR1 and CDR2 (germline): LNHDA, SQIVND (reference sequence). CDR3 size: 11 residues. The CDR3 loop reads CASSDNSPLHF. The DNA of the CDR3 is TGTGCCAGTTCGGATAATTCACCCCTCCACTTT. Based on the CDR3 plus reference TRBV19 and TRBJ1-6, the full variable domain is DGGITQSPKYLFRKEGQNVTLSCEQNLNHDAMYWYRQDPGQGLRLIYYSQIVNDFQKGDIAEGYSVSREKKESFPLTVTSAQKNPTAFYLCASSDNSPLHFGNGTRLTVT.

The chain couples TRBV6-5 to TRBJ1-3; no definite D call. Trimming shortened V by 6 bases and J by 0 bases, and 6 bases separated the two germline ends. The CDR3 runs 13 residues. The germline CDR1 and CDR2 sequences are MNHEY and SVGAGI. The CDR3 DNA sequence: TGTGCCAGCAGGGAGAGCTCTGGAAACACCATATATTTT. This codes for CASRESSGNTIYF.

This clone was detected once. This rearrangement joins TRBV2 to TRBJ1-4; D ambiguous. The length of the CDR3 is 14 residues. V was trimmed by 8 bases and J by 8 bases, leaving 18 bases between them. Germline V gene sequence: CDR1 SNHLY, CDR2 FYNNEI. The CDR3 loop reads CASVRDESEEKLFF. CDR3 coding DNA: TGTGCCAGCGTCCGGGATGAGTCGGAAGAAAAACTGTTTTTT.

The chain links TRBV2 to TRBJ2-6, with D perhaps TRBD1 (5 bases). This CDR3 has 18 residues. Looked up from germline, CDR1 is SNHLY and CDR2 is FYNNEI. V lost 7 bases and J 0 bases, leaving 19 bases between the germline ends. The DNA of the CDR3 is TGTGCCAGCATGGGAACAGGTCAACCTTTCTCTGGGGCCAACGTCCTGACTTTC. It is translated as CASMGTGQPFSGANVLTF. Full variable domain (rest looked up from reference TRBV2 and TRBJ2-6): EPEVTQTPSHQVTQMGQEVILRCVPISNHLYFYWYRQILGQKVEFLVSFYNNEISEKSEIFDDQFSVERPDGSNFTLKIRSTKLEDSAMYFCASMGTGQPFSGANVLTFGAGSRLTVL.

To note about this clone: Other DNA sequences in the same sample also yield this CDR3. J is TRBJ2-2 and V is TRBV3-1 (or the pseudogene TRBV3-2); D remains ambiguous. This CDR3 is 12 amino acids long. Germline V gene lookup returns CDR1 LGHDT and CDR2 YNNKEL (reference sequence). Trimming cost V 3 bases and J 8 bases, with 7 bases left between them. CDR3 amino acids: CASSHEAGELFF. DNA of the CDR3: TGTGCCAGCAGCCATGAGGCGGGGGAGCTGTTTTTT.

The chain uses TRBV2 and TRBJ2-4, with TRBD2 as a possible D gene (6 bases). Looked up from germline, CDR1 is SNHLY and CDR2 is FYNNEI. V was pared by 7 bases and J by 3 bases, with 10 bases between. The CDR3 spans 13 residues. DNA of the CDR3: TGTGCCAGCAACGCGGGGAGCAAAAACATTCAGTACTTC. This sequence encodes CASNAGSKNIQYF.

V and J are TRBV27 and TRBJ2-1; 14 bases are shared with TRBD2. The CDR3 has 18 residues. CDR1 and CDR2 (germline): MNHEY, SMNVEV (reference sequence). V trimming: 2 bases; J trimming: 8 bases; junction bases outside the gene matches: 11. DNA for the CDR3: TGTGCCAGCAGTTTACGACTAGCGGGAGGGCCTTTTAATGATGAGCAGTTCTTC. It specifies CASSLRLAGGPFNDEQFF.

The CDR3 protein is CASSLARSGIAGNTIYF. The CDR3 DNA is TGTGCCAGCAGCTTAGCACGGTCAGGGATAGCTGGAAACACCATATATTTT. V gene TRBV7-2 combines with J gene TRBJ1-3; a possible D gene is TRBD1 (5 bases). This CDR3 spans 17 amino acids. Per germline, CDR1 SGHTA and CDR2 FQGNSA. V shed 0 bases and J shed 2 bases, with 14 bases lying between them.

This sequence joins TRBV2 and TRBJ2-3; TRBD1 is a possible D gene (6 bases). The germline gives CDR1 SNHLY, CDR2 FYNNEI. V was pared by 6 bases and J by 0 bases, with 16 bases between. The CDR3 runs 16 residues. CDR3 loop: CASSRQAPSSTDTQYF. CDR3 in DNA: TGTGCCAGCAGCCGACAGGCGCCTTCTAGCACAGATACGCAGTATTTT.

The chain employs TRBV7-2 and TRBJ1-6, with D uncertain. The CDR3 totals 16 residues. The germline CDR1 and CDR2 sequences are SGHTA and FQGNSA. The germline V and J ends were trimmed by 1 base and 8 bases, with 15 bases remaining between them. Written as DNA, the CDR3 is TGTGCCAGCAGCTTAGACTTCGGTCGGGTGGATTCACCCCTCCACTTT. Translation: CASSLDFGRVDSPLHF. Complete variable domain (other parts from reference TRBV7-2 and TRBJ1-6): GAGVSQSPSNKVTEKGKDVELRCDPISGHTALYWYRQSLGQGLEFLIYFQGNSAPDKSGLPSDRFSAERTGGSVSTLTIQRTQQEDSAVYLCASSLDFGRVDSPLHFGNGTRLTVT.

The rearrangement links TRBV29-1 to TRBJ2-7; tentatively, D is TRBD1 (5 bases). Germline V gene sequence: CDR1 SQVTM, CDR2 ANQGSEA. CDR3 length equals 11 residues. The V gene lost 4 bases and the J gene lost 3 bases, with 7 bases spanning the gap. CDR3 DNA sequence: TGCAGCGTTGGACAGAACTACGAGCAGTACTTC. This translates into CSVGQNYEQYF.

The J gene is TRBJ1-5, the V gene TRBV6-5; D gene uncertain. V was shortened by 4 bases and J by 3 bases, with 7 bases between the two germline ends. CDR3 length equals 13 residues. The germline CDR1 and CDR2 sequences are MNHEY and SVGAGI. CDR3 nucleotide sequence: TGTGCCAGCAGTTTCCCTCCCAATCAGCCCCAGCATTTT. Translating it yields CASSFPPNQPQHF.

J is TRBJ2-2 and V is TRBV24-1, with TRBD2 as a possible D gene (5 bases). Looked up from germline, CDR1 is KGHDR and CDR2 is SFDVKD. Trimming left V 9 bases short and J 5 bases short, with 24 bases between. The CDR3 runs 17 residues. In nucleotides, the CDR3 is TGTGCCACCGACCAGCGCGGTTTGCAGTCGGGGACCGGGGAGCTGTTTTTT. Encoded protein: CATDQRGLQSGTGELFF.

The rearrangement joins TRBV4-3 to TRBJ1-2, with 9 bases fitting TRBD1. The CDR3 contains 14 residues. V lost 2 bases, J lost 9 bases, and 7 bases stayed unmatched. Germline assignment: CDR1 LGHNA and CDR2 YSLEER. CDR3 sequence reads: CASSQSDRGFSYTF. The DNA of the CDR3 is TGCGCCAGCAGCCAATCGGACAGGGGATTTAGCTACACCTTC.

V gene TRBV7-2 combines with J gene TRBJ1-6; 7 bases agree with TRBD1. There are 17 residues in the CDR3. After removal of 1 base from V and 4 bases from J, the junction contained 7 bases not matched to a gene. Germline CDR1 SGHTA, CDR2 FQGNSA. CDR3 bases: TGTGCCAGCAGCTTAGGACAGGGCCAACCTTATAATTCACCCCTCCACTTT. Its protein product is CASSLGQGQPYNSPLHF.

V gene TRBV27 combines with J gene TRBJ1-2; 8 positions match TRBD1. Germline values: CDR1 MNHEY, CDR2 SMNVEV (reference sequence). The J segment lost 7 bases and the V segment lost 0 bases, leaving 7 bases of the junction unmatched. The CDR3 consists of 15 residues. The CDR3 DNA sequence: TGTGCCAGCAGTTTATCCCGGACAGGGTTTTTTGGCTACACCTTC. This encodes CASSLSRTGFFGYTF.

The rearrangement uses TRBV6-2 or TRBV6-3 and TRBJ2-3; D not certain. Germline lookup yields CDR1 MNHEY and CDR2 SVGEGT. This CDR3 spans 14 amino acids. Trimming pared 3 bases from V and 0 bases from J, leaving 7 bases between. CDR3 nucleotide sequence: TGTGCCAGCAGTTATGTGCGGAGCACAGATACGCAGTATTTT. Amino acid sequence: CASSYVRSTDTQYF.

DNA for the CDR3: TGTGCCAGTAGTGACAGGGCTTCCGCCGTCCTGACTTTC. Translated, it gives CASSDRASAVLTF. The J gene is TRBJ2-6, the V gene TRBV19; 7 bases align to TRBD1. V shed 5 bases and J 12 bases; nucleotides not matched to a gene: 7. The length of the CDR3 is 13 residues. Germline V gene lookup returns CDR1 LNHDA and CDR2 SQIVND (reference sequence).

This rearrangement joins TRBV5-4 to TRBJ2-7; a possible D gene is TRBD2 (5 bases). Trimming stripped 4 bases from V and 3 bases from J, with 17 bases between. Germline assignment: CDR1 SGHNT and CDR2 YYREEE (reference sequence). The CDR3 is made up of 15 amino acids. CDR3 region: CASSPEGRVNYEQYF. In DNA form, the CDR3 reads TGTGCCAGCAGCCCCGAAGGGCGGGTTAACTACGAGCAGTACTTC. Full variable domain (missing parts from reference TRBV5-4 and TRBJ2-7): ETGVTQSPTHLIKTRGQQVTLRCSSQSGHNTVSWYQQALGQGPQFIFQYYREEENGRGNFPPRFSGLQFPNYSSELNVNALELDDSALYLCASSPEGRVNYEQYFGPGTRLTVT.

V is TRBV5-1 and J is TRBJ1-2, with 9 bases fitting TRBD1. The ends lost 4 bases at V and 3 bases at J; junction bases unmatched: 4. This CDR3 has 14 residues. Germline loops: CDR1 SGHRS, CDR2 YFSETQ. CDR3 amino acids: CASSGTGSDYGYTF. The CDR3 bases are TGCGCCAGCAGCGGGACAGGGTCGGACTATGGCTACACCTTC.